This T cell receptor (beta chain) was sequenced in a study of T-cell memory formation after mild COVID-19 (dated by TCRdb to about 2021). Some background on the complete study: Most TCR sequence clusters were specific to one of the two donors. The cohort comprised two young, previously healthy adult volunteers, one female and one male. Longitudinal TCRalpha and TCRbeta repertoire sequencing tracked T-cell clones expanding and contracting after mild COVID-19 in two donors.

This clonotype came up a few times. It lacks a known antigen. No base quality information exists; no much larger clone differs at one position. What the work shows at the level of the full study, not this receptor alone: SARS-CoV-2 specificity of the second-wave clones peaking on day 37 was not confirmed. The detection of some responding clones in pre-infection memory suggests that pre-existing cross-reactive memory T cells joined the SARS-CoV-2 response. Contracting CD4+ clones were located mainly in the CM and EM memory subsets, whereas CD8+ clones were found to be enriched in EMRA. Balanced CD4/CD8 phenotypes were observed for clones contracting from day 15 to 85, whereas a bias towards CD4+ was observed for a second wave of clones expanding from day 15 to 37. The study covered only a couple of mild cases, and larger cohorts including severe cases with pre-infection samples were considered necessary.

The instrument given in TCRdb is Illumina NovaSeq 6000. cDNA libraries for TCRalpha and TCRbeta were prepared by 5'RACE using constant-segment primers, with sample barcodes and unique molecular identifiers added. RNA was extracted from every sample with Trizol reagent. Amplification of the libraries took two PCR steps, and the second step added a second sample barcode plus Illumina TruSeq adapters. Libraries were sequenced on an Illumina NovaSeq with 2 x 150 bp paired-end reads. The authors' pipeline ran thus. Demultiplexing of reads and collapsing into UMI-guided consensus sequences were performed with migec v1.2.7. Using mixcr v2.1.11, the UMI consensuses were aligned to TRA and TRB V and J templates and assembled into clonotypes. A clonotype was counted as expanded or contracted only when both edgeR and NoisET called the clonotype significant, with the noise models trained on biological replicates. For edgeR calls, a false discovery rate-adjusted p below 0.01 and a log2 fold-change threshold of 1 were applied. As an exploratory analysis of dynamics, max-normalized trajectories of the 1000 most abundant clonotypes were examined by PCA with hierarchical clustering. Separately sequenced CD4+ and CD8+ repertoires were used to assign a CD4 or CD8 phenotype to each responding clone. The public reads were run again by TCRdb, first through fastp at Q25 and then through MiXCR, and only productive beta chains were kept. When rows share a CDR3 protein, they turn into one entry using the most common DNA and genes. These V and J calls rely on TCRdb rather than the paper's analysis. This sample is represented by about 180,000 distinct CDR3 sequences; less than 20% of them were singletons. The biggest ten clones account for approximately 4% of the sample.

Ficoll-Paque density gradient centrifugation was used to isolate PBMCs. V lost 6 bases and J lost 3 bases; the stretch between them is 16 bases long. The germline V gene gives CDR1 as MNHEY and CDR2 as SVGAGI. Spanning cysteine to phenylalanine, the CDR3 consists of 15 amino acids. Of all the DNA, just the CDR3 is kept, 45 bases in frame from base 1. Rearrangement joined TRBV6-5 to TRBJ2-3; the D gene assignment is ambiguous. The specimen sequenced was PBMCs or a T cell subset sorted from them (not recorded which). This clonotype originated in a man in his late teens or twenties who had mild COVID-19 (a few samples of this study predate the infection). The sample titles of this study are shuffled in the database, so cell type and time point are left out; the donor was told from shared clones. The DNA is TGTGCCAGCAGCCTTTCGACGCTAGGAACAGATACGCAGTATTTT. Translated, it reads CASSLSTLGTDTQYF.